The 28 T cell receptor beta chains below all came from one sample that was sequenced in a study of CD8 T cells in ankylosing spondylitis. TCRdb itself ran the 5' RACE reads through MiXCR, one entry per CDR3 protein. This table holds approximately 100,000 distinct CDR3 sequences, around 24% found once. Sample: synovial fluid, either unsorted or a sorted T cell fraction (not recorded which). The source of these receptors is a male donor with ankylosing spondylitis.

This clonotype was found many times. The chain employs TRBV4-2 and TRBJ2-7; D is perhaps TRBD2 (6 bases). Germline values: CDR1 LGHNA, CDR2 YNFKEQ. The CDR3 has 15 residues. V was pared by 1 base and J by 6 bases, with 16 bases between. CDR3 bases: TGTGCCAGCAGCCAAGCTGCTGTGGGGGGTGCCGAGCAGTACTTC. This translates into CASSQAAVGGAEQYF.

The sample holds a few counts of this clonotype. V is TRBV6-6 and J is TRBJ2-7, with 7 bases that match TRBD1. The germline CDR1 and CDR2 sequences are MNHNY and SVGAGI (reference sequence). The J segment lost 2 bases and the V segment lost 10 bases, leaving 5 bases of the junction unmatched. The CDR3 runs 12 residues. In nucleotides, the CDR3 is TGTGCCACCAGGGACAGCACCTACGAGCAGTACGTC. The encoded protein is CATRDSTYEQYV.

This chain joins TRBV7-9 and TRBJ2-5; D is possibly TRBD1 or TRBD2 (5 bases each). The CDR3 has 12 residues. CDR1 and CDR2 (germline): SEHNR, FQNEAQ (reference sequence). Between the trimmed V and J ends, which lost 5 bases and 1 base, there was a span of 5 bases. CDR3 region: CASSGGQETQYF. As DNA, the CDR3 is TGTGCCAGCAGCGGGGGCCAAGAGACCCAGTACTTC.

This clonotype has just a few counts. V and J are TRBV29-1 and TRBJ1-4; a possible D gene is TRBD1 (5 bases). Germline V gene data show CDR1 as SQVTM and CDR2 as ANQGSEA. Trimming stripped 3 bases from V and 2 bases from J, with 16 bases between. CDR3 length: 16 amino acids. CDR3 nucleotides: TGCAGCGTTGAGGTCCCGGGACTGCCCACTAATGAAAAACTGTTTTTT. Its translation is CSVEVPGLPTNEKLFF.

The rearrangement joins TRBV3-1 to TRBJ2-7; D is ambiguous. The CDR3 length is 13 residues. CDR1 and CDR2 (germline): LGHDT, YNNKEL (reference sequence). Trimming left V 3 bases short and J 3 bases short, with 9 bases between. CDR3 residues: CASSQYGDYEQYV. The CDR3 DNA reads TGTGCCAGCAGCCAGTACGGAGACTACGAGCAGTACGTC.

This clonotype came up once. V gene TRBV21-1 combines with J gene TRBJ2-1. TRBV21-1 is a listed pseudogene. This CDR3 has 17 residues. The CDR3 DNA reads as TGTGCCAGCAGCAAAGCGCTAGCGGGAGTCCCCCACAATGAGCAGTTCTTC. Translated: CASSKALAGVPHNEQFF.

This sequence joins TRBV9 and TRBJ2-5; 9 nucleotides match TRBD1. The CDR3 totals 14 residues. The ends lost 3 bases at V and 1 base at J; junction bases unmatched: 1. CDR1 and CDR2 from the germline V gene are SGDLS and YYNGEE. This CDR3 reads CASSATGGQETQYF. In DNA, the CDR3 is TGTGCCAGCAGCGCGACAGGGGGCCAAGAGACCCAGTACTTC.

The chain uses TRBV10-3 and TRBJ2-2; D not certain. Germline V gene data show CDR1 as ENHRY and CDR2 as SYGVKD. V was clipped by 6 bases and J by 0 bases, with 11 bases between them. The CDR3 loop spans 15 amino acids. CDR3 DNA sequence: TGTGCCATCAGGGCCACCCGAACGAACACCGGGGAGCTGTTTTTT. Translation: CAIRATRTNTGELFF.

This chain connects TRBV27 to TRBJ2-7, with a weak D call TRBD1 (6 bases). In germline, CDR1 is MNHEY, CDR2 SMNVEV (reference sequence). Trimming stripped 4 bases from V and 7 bases from J, with 17 bases between. The CDR3 sequence is 14 residues long. The CDR3 spells CASSSNRVLGEQYV. As DNA, the CDR3 is TGTGCCAGCAGTTCCAACAGGGTTCTAGGGGAGCAGTACGTC.

The chain links TRBV19 to TRBJ2-7, with TRBD1 matching 7 bases. V was clipped by 7 bases and J by 6 bases; unmatched bases: 6. Looked up from germline, CDR1 is LNHDA and CDR2 is SQIVND (reference sequence). The CDR3 is made up of 12 amino acids. The CDR3 reads CASNPAGGEQYF. Here the CDR3 DNA reads TGTGCCAGTAACCCTGCAGGGGGCGAGCAGTACTTC.

A single count supports this clonotype. The chain links TRBV5-4 to TRBJ2-2; 7 bases agree with TRBD1. The CDR3 covers 14 residues. Germline assignment: CDR1 SGHNT and CDR2 YYREEE (reference sequence). V lost 5 bases to trimming and J lost 6 bases; unmatched junction nucleotides: 7. Here the CDR3 reads CASRRDSNAGELFF. The CDR3 coding sequence is TGTGCCAGCAGACGGGACAGTAACGCCGGGGAGCTGTTTTTT.

The genes are TRBV20-1 and TRBJ2-5; TRBD2 might be the D (5 bases). Trimming cost V 3 bases and J 2 bases, with 13 bases left between them. Germline CDR1 and CDR2: DFQATT and SNEGSKA (reference sequence). CDR3 length equals 14 residues. CDR3 coding DNA: TGCAGTGCTAGCGACGGGCTAGCACAAGAGACCCAGTACTTC. Protein sequence: CSASDGLAQETQYF.

The chain links TRBV5-1 to TRBJ1-1; 7 bases are shared with TRBD1. J was trimmed by 4 bases and V by 4 bases; bases with no gene match: 7. The CDR3 has 14 amino acids. Germline V CDR1 and CDR2: SGHRS, YFSETQ. CDR3 nucleotide sequence: TGCGCCAGCAGCCCAGACAGGGTGGCCACTGAAGCTTTCTTT. Its protein is CASSPDRVATEAFF. The full variable domain, in which reference TRBV5-1 and TRBJ1-1 provide the parts outside the CDR3, is KAGVTQTPRYLIKTRGQQVTLSCSPISGHRSVSWYQQTPGQGLQFLFEYFSETQRNKGNFPGRFSGRQFSNSRSEMNVSTLELGDSALYLCASSPDRVATEAFFGQGTRLTVV.

The chain is built from TRBV27 and TRBJ1-6, with 7 bases that match TRBD1. V was pared by 5 bases and J by 6 bases, with 7 bases of the junction left unmatched. Germline-derived CDR1 and CDR2 are MNHEY and SMNVEV (reference sequence). The CDR3 covers 15 residues. The CDR3 DNA reads TGTGCCAGCAGTGCTAACAGGGGCTTTAATTCACCCCTCCACTTT. This gives the protein CASSANRGFNSPLHF.

This clonotype was observed a handful of times. V is TRBV11-2 and J is TRBJ2-1, with D unresolved. CDR3 length equals 18 residues. V lost 2 bases and J 0 bases, leaving 17 bases between the germline ends. CDR1 and CDR2 from the germline V gene are SGHAT and FQNNGV. The CDR3 sequence is CASSLSAVSDNSYNEQFF. CDR3 in DNA: TGTGCCAGCAGCTTATCTGCCGTTTCAGACAACTCCTACAATGAGCAGTTCTTC.

This clonotype was recorded a few times. The rearrangement uses TRBV20-1 and TRBJ2-7; 15 bases are shared with TRBD2. Germline trimming cut 3 bases from V and 6 bases from J; bases unmatched to any gene: 6. This CDR3 is 15 amino acids long. Germline V gene sequence: CDR1 DFQATT, CDR2 SNEGSKA (reference sequence). Here the CDR3 reads CSASAGLAGGGEQYF. As DNA, the CDR3 is TGCAGTGCTAGTGCCGGACTAGCGGGAGGGGGCGAGCAGTACTTC.

This sequence joins TRBV6-4 and TRBJ2-5, with TRBD2 identical over 12 bases. V shed 6 bases, J shed 9 bases, and the junction held 11 bases outside the gene matches. CDR3 size: 15 residues. CDR1 and CDR2 (germline): MRHNA, SNTAGT. CDR3 sequence: CASRSPTSGSLAQYF. CDR3 bases: TGTGCCAGCAGGAGTCCGACTAGCGGGAGTTTGGCCCAGTACTTC.

This clonotype was seen only once. This chain joins TRBV18 and TRBJ2-1; 7 nucleotides align to TRBD2. V lost 0 bases and J lost 3; bases outside the gene matches: 5. CDR1 is KGHSH and CDR2 is LQKENI in the germline V gene. There are 16 residues in the CDR3. The CDR3 DNA reads TGTGCCAGCTCACCACCTATCGGGGGGATCTACAATGAGCAGTTCTTC. Its protein is CASSPPIGGIYNEQFF.

This clonotype was seen a few times. The CDR3 bases are TGTGCCAGCAGCCCATGGACTAGCGGCACCGGGGAGCTGTTTTTT. It yields the protein CASSPWTSGTGELFF. V is TRBV5-4 and J is TRBJ2-2; 10 bases are a match to TRBD2. The CDR3 has 15 amino acids. The germline CDR1 and CDR2 sequences are SGHNT and YYREEE (reference sequence). J lost 4 bases, V lost 4 bases, and 4 bases had no gene match. The complete variable domain, with remaining parts taken from reference TRBV5-4 and TRBJ2-2, reads ETGVTQSPTHLIKTRGQQVTLRCSSQSGHNTVSWYQQALGQGPQFIFQYYREEENGRGNFPPRFSGLQFPNYSSELNVNALELDDSALYLCASSPWTSGTGELFFGEGSRLTVL.

This clonotype was seen many times. This chain uses TRBV4-2 with TRBJ2-2; 7 bases are shared with TRBD2. The trim removed 0 bases at V and 2 bases at J, leaving 3 bases unmatched. The length of the CDR3 is 16 residues. Germline V CDR1 and CDR2: LGHNA, YNFKEQ. Here the CDR3 reads CASSQELATNTGELFF. Here the CDR3 DNA reads TGTGCCAGCAGCCAAGAACTAGCGACTAACACCGGGGAGCTGTTTTTT.

This clonotype has just a few counts. The chain carries TRBV12-3 or TRBV12-4 and TRBJ2-3; D unclear. The CDR3 is made up of 12 amino acids. Trimming cost V 6 bases and J 5 bases, with 9 bases left between them. The CDR3, as DNA: TGTGCCAGCAGGGAAGACGGAGATACGCAGTATTTT. This translates into CASREDGDTQYF.

The chain is built from TRBV7-2 and TRBJ2-1; D is ambiguous. The V end lost 6 bases, the J end lost 4 bases, and 13 bases lay between the germline ends. This CDR3 comprises 14 residues. Germline CDR1 reads SGHTA; CDR2 reads FQGNSA. CDR3 sequence reads: CASSPVTEYNEQFF. The DNA of the CDR3 is TGTGCCAGCAGTCCCGTAACAGAATACAATGAGCAGTTCTTC. Looking up the rest from reference TRBV7-2 and TRBJ2-1 gives the full variable domain: GAGVSQSPSNKVTEKGKDVELRCDPISGHTALYWYRQSLGQGLEFLIYFQGNSAPDKSGLPSDRFSAERTGGSVSTLTIQRTQQEDSAVYLCASSPVTEYNEQFFGPGTRLTVL.

This clonotype has just a few counts. V is TRBV7-9 and J is TRBJ2-7, with D unclear. This CDR3 has 13 amino acids. In germline, CDR1 is SEHNR, CDR2 FQNEAQ (reference sequence). V was trimmed by 1 base and J by 6 bases, leaving 10 bases between them. The CDR3 DNA reads as TGTGCCAGCAGCTTAGGTGGGATAGGCGAGCAGTACTTC. It is translated as CASSLGGIGEQYF.

This clonotype was seen more than once but under ten times. This sequence joins TRBV12-3 or TRBV12-4 and TRBJ2-7; weak D call: TRBD2 (6 bases). V lost 7 bases and J lost 7, with 20 bases in between. This CDR3 is built from 14 residues. The CDR3: CASTVILAGGEQYF. The CDR3 DNA reads TGTGCCAGCACCGTAATACTAGCCGGCGGGGAGCAGTACTTC.

Ten or more counts support this clonotype. This chain links TRBV20-1 with TRBJ2-4; D unclear. Trimming took 0 bases from V and 9 from J, leaving 9 bases between them. Germline V lookup: CDR1 DFQATT, CDR2 SNEGSKA (reference sequence). CDR3 length equals 12 residues. The CDR3 spells CSARDLVGIQYF. In DNA, the CDR3 is TGCAGTGCTAGAGATCTCGTGGGCATTCAGTACTTC.

This clonotype was recorded a few times. V and J are TRBV30 and TRBJ2-1, with D maybe TRBD1 (6 bases). CDR3 size: 14 residues. V was trimmed by 3 bases and J by 5 bases, leaving 14 bases between them. Per germline, CDR1 GTSNPN and CDR2 SVGIG (reference sequence). DNA of the CDR3: TGTGCCTGGAGCGCTACCTGGGACAACAATGAGCAGTTCTTC. Its translation is CAWSATWDNNEQFF.

V is TRBV28 and J is TRBJ2-1; 7 nucleotides line up with TRBD1. The CDR3 runs to 15 residues. The ends lost 5 bases at V and 4 bases at J; junction bases unmatched: 8. The V gene's germline CDR1 is MDHEN and CDR2 SYDVKM. CDR3 residues: CASSLRQGIYNEQFF. For the CDR3, the DNA is TGTGCCAGCAGTCTGAGACAGGGCATATACAATGAGCAGTTCTTC.

The chain joins TRBV20-1 to TRBJ1-1, with a tentative D call TRBD1 (6 bases). This CDR3 comprises 13 residues. Trimming removed 2 bases at V and 4 bases at J, with 11 bases between. Germline CDR1 reads DFQATT; CDR2 reads SNEGSKA (reference sequence). The CDR3 DNA follows: TGCAGTGCTAGATGGGGGGCCGGCACTGAAGCTTTCTTT. Residues: CSARWGAGTEAFF.